These 26 T cell receptor beta chains share one sample of origin, sequenced in a study of long-term antiretroviral therapy in people with HIV. Researchers ran immunoSEQ v3.0 at survey level. Libraries were prepared by immunoSEQ multiplex PCR; TCRdb keeps only in-frame clonotypes and omits some of them. The table lists 25,000 to 35,000 clones, more than 60% of them singletons. The sequences come from unsorted PBMCs, collected 3.1 years after starting antiretroviral therapy. Every receptor here comes from a woman aged 45-60 years with HIV.

This clone was seen a single time. V and J are TRBV5-1 and TRBJ2-5, with 12 positions matching TRBD2. V shed 0 bases, J shed 5 bases, and the junction held 5 bases outside the gene matches. This CDR3 region has 16 residues. Germline CDR1 is SGHRS and CDR2 is YFSETQ. The CDR3: CASSLGLAGGLETQYF. DNA of the CDR3: TGCGCCAGCAGCTTGGGGCTAGCGGGGGGGCTGGAGACCCAGTACTTC.

This sequence joins TRBV29-1 and TRBJ1-2, with TRBD1 matching over 8 bases. Germline V gene data show CDR1 as SQVTM and CDR2 as ANQGSEA. V lost 1 base to trimming and J lost 4 bases; unmatched junction nucleotides: 5. The CDR3 consists of 14 residues. CDR3 region: CSVEASGQAYGYTF. The CDR3, as DNA: TGCAGCGTTGAAGCTTCGGGACAGGCCTATGGCTACACCTTC.

This chain joins TRBV7-2 and TRBJ2-3; the match to TRBD2 covers 8 bases. This CDR3 is 16 amino acids long. Germline V gives CDR1 SGHTA, CDR2 FQGNSA. J gave up 2 bases and V 1 base, and 5 bases lay outside the gene matches. As DNA, the CDR3 is TGTGCCAGCAGCTTAGTGGGCGGGGGGTCCACAGATACGCAGTATTTT. Translated: CASSLVGGGSTDTQYF. Full variable domain (rest looked up from reference TRBV7-2 and TRBJ2-3): GAGVSQSPSNKVTEKGKDVELRCDPISGHTALYWYRQSLGQGLEFLIYFQGNSAPDKSGLPSDRFSAERTGGSVSTLTIQRTQQEDSAVYLCASSLVGGGSTDTQYFGPGTRLTVL.

This clone was counted a few times. This sequence joins TRBV6-1 and TRBJ1-6, with no clear D. The CDR3 contains 13 residues. CDR1 is MNHNS and CDR2 is SASEGT in the germline V gene. V lost 3 bases to trimming and J lost 8 bases, with 8 bases between them. Here the CDR3 reads CASSDSGDSPLHF. CDR3 coding DNA: TGTGCCAGCAGTGACTCTGGGGATTCACCCCTCCACTTT.

This sequence joins TRBV9 and TRBJ2-2, with 8 bases identical to TRBD1. Germline CDR1 is SGDLS and CDR2 is YYNGEE. V was clipped by 0 bases and J by 5 bases; unmatched bases: 3. The CDR3 is 15 residues long. Written as DNA, the CDR3 is TGTGCCAGCAGCGTAGGGACAGGGTTTACCGGGGAGCTGTTTTTT. It translates to CASSVGTGFTGELFF.

This clone occurred a few times. V gene TRBV6-1 combines with J gene TRBJ1-1, with unresolved D. With 5 bases removed from V and 12 bases from J, the gap between germline ends came to 13 bases. From germline, CDR1 is MNHNS and CDR2 SASEGT. This CDR3 spans 11 amino acids. CDR3 bases: TGTGCCAGCAGTATCAGCCCAACAACTTTCTTT. Its translation: CASSISPTTFF.

The rearrangement joins TRBV19 to TRBJ1-1; D unresolved. This CDR3 region has 14 residues. From germline, CDR1 is LNHDA and CDR2 SQIVND (reference sequence). Between the trimmed V and J ends, which lost 4 bases and 0 bases, there was a span of 9 bases. The CDR3 DNA follows: TGTGCCAGTAGTAGCGGACTCCTGAACACTGAAGCTTTCTTT. This translates into CASSSGLLNTEAFF.

This clone was observed a few times. The chain joins TRBV28 to TRBJ1-2; D gene uncertain. Looked up from germline, CDR1 is MDHEN and CDR2 is SYDVKM. The CDR3 has 13 amino acids. V shed 2 bases and J shed 9 bases, with 13 bases lying between them. The CDR3 sequence: CASSLEPPGSYTF. The CDR3 DNA reads as TGTGCCAGCAGTTTAGAGCCTCCGGGTAGCTACACCTTC.

This clone appeared once. The CDR3 sequence is CAISDLFNEKLFF. CDR3 DNA sequence: TGTGCCATCAGTGATCTGTTTAATGAAAAACTGTTTTTT. The chain carries TRBV10-3 and TRBJ1-4; D uncertain. This CDR3 has 13 residues. The germline V gene has CDR1 ENHRY and CDR2 SYGVKD. Deletions cut 3 bases from V and 4 bases from J, with 6 bases between.

The V call is TRBV7-3, the J call TRBJ2-7; 7 bases agree with TRBD1. The germline gives CDR1 SGHTA, CDR2 FQGTGA. The CDR3 extends over 15 amino acids. V lost 0 bases, J lost 3 bases, and 5 bases stayed unmatched. The CDR3 DNA sequence: TGTGCCAGCAGCTTAACCCCGGGACAGCGCTACGAGCAGTACTTC. Its protein product is CASSLTPGQRYEQYF. Filled out from reference TRBV7-3 and TRBJ2-7, the complete variable domain reads GAGVSQTPSNKVTEKGKYVELRCDPISGHTALYWYRQSLGQGPEFLIYFQGTGAADDSGLPNDRFFAVRPEGSVSTLKIQRTERGDSAVYLCASSLTPGQRYEQYFGPGTRLTVT.

The rearrangement uses TRBV7-6 and TRBJ2-7; D is undetermined. Trimming stripped 4 bases from V and 2 bases from J, with 15 bases between. The CDR3 loop spans 15 amino acids. Germline CDR1 reads SGHVS; CDR2 reads FNYEAQ. CDR3 sequence (DNA): TGTGCCAGCAGCTCCCTTCCGGCAGTAGCCTACGAGCAGTACTTC. Protein product: CASSSLPAVAYEQYF.

The genes are TRBV10-1 and TRBJ1-3, with D unresolved. CDR1 and CDR2 (germline): WNHNN, SYGVQD (reference sequence). The V end lost 11 bases, the J end lost 1 base, and 24 bases lay between the germline ends. The CDR3 spans 17 residues. This CDR3 reads CASPMRPSPVSGNTIYF. The CDR3 DNA reads TGCGCCTCTCCAATGAGGCCTTCCCCAGTGTCTGGAAACACCATATATTTT.

The chain carries TRBV11-2 and TRBJ2-1, with 9 bases matching TRBD1. Trimming cost V 2 bases and J 5 bases; bases outside gene matches: 7. Germline V gene data show CDR1 as SGHAT and CDR2 as FQNNGV. The CDR3 consists of 16 residues. CDR3 region: CASSLRGDRANNEQFF. The CDR3 DNA reads TGTGCCAGCAGCTTAAGGGGGGACAGGGCCAACAATGAGCAGTTCTTC.

The chain carries TRBV14 and TRBJ2-5; 8 nucleotides agree with TRBD1. The germline V gene has CDR1 SGHDN and CDR2 FVKESK. J lost 0 bases, V lost 4 bases, and 7 bases had no gene match. CDR3 size: 16 residues. The CDR3: CASSPLSGQDQETQYF. The CDR3 coding sequence is TGTGCCAGCAGCCCCCTCTCGGGACAGGACCAAGAGACCCAGTACTTC.

A few counts support this clone. The genes are TRBV27 and TRBJ1-5, with D perhaps TRBD1 (5 bases). Germline-derived CDR1 and CDR2 are MNHEY and SMNVEV (reference sequence). The V end was cut by 6 bases, the J end by 4 bases, with 13 bases between. The CDR3 spans 14 residues. CDR3 amino acids: CASRTLGGNQPQHF. The DNA of the CDR3 is TGTGCCAGCAGGACTCTTGGGGGAAATCAGCCCCAGCATTTT.

This rearrangement joins TRBV6-1 to TRBJ1-2; 8 bases match TRBD1. This CDR3 spans 14 amino acids. CDR1 MNHNS and CDR2 SASEGT come from the germline V gene. The junction had 6 bases not matched to a gene; V was cut back by 5 bases and J by 4 bases. The CDR3 protein is CASSSRTGLYGYTF. The CDR3 DNA sequence: TGTGCCAGCAGTTCCAGGACAGGGCTCTATGGCTACACCTTC.

By share, this clone ranks as medium-sized. V usage is TRBV30 and J usage is TRBJ1-1, with 9 nucleotides matching TRBD1. The CDR3 consists of 12 residues. Germline CDR1 is GTSNPN and CDR2 is SVGIG (reference sequence). With 4 bases clipped from V and 11 bases from J, the junction kept 8 bases outside the gene matches. The CDR3 nucleotides are TGTGCCTGGATGTTACAGGGGGCTCTTGCTTTCTTT. It codes for CAWMLQGALAFF.

The V gene is TRBV10-3, the J gene TRBJ2-3; D uncertain. V was trimmed by 7 bases and J by 2 bases, leaving 10 bases between them. The CDR3 consists of 13 residues. The germline CDR1 and CDR2 sequences are ENHRY and SYGVKD. The CDR3 reads CAITVEDTDTQYF. In nucleotides, the CDR3 is TGTGCCATCACTGTCGAGGACACAGATACGCAGTATTTT.

The chain recombines TRBV14 with TRBJ1-5, with D hard to call. The CDR3 has 13 residues. The V gene's germline CDR1 is SGHDN and CDR2 FVKESK. V gave up 0 bases and J gave up 7 bases, with 7 bases separating them. The CDR3 DNA reads TGTGCCAGCAGCCAAGATTGGCGACAGCCCCAGCATTTT. Translation: CASSQDWRQPQHF.

J is TRBJ1-4 and V is TRBV10-2; the match to TRBD1 covers 10 bases. Germline CDR1 and CDR2: WSHSY and SAAADI. Trimming removed 9 bases from V and 7 bases from J; junction bases left unmatched: 8. There are 14 residues in the CDR3. CDR3 nucleotides: TGCGCCAGTAGAGGGACAGGGGCGGTTGAAAAACTGTTTTTT. The encoded protein is CASRGTGAVEKLFF.

The V and J genes are TRBV11-2 and TRBJ2-5, with TRBD2 identical over 7 bases. This CDR3 contains 14 residues. CDR1 and CDR2 from the germline V gene are SGHAT and FQNNGV. J lost 4 bases, V lost 6 bases, and 8 bases had no gene match. DNA for the CDR3: TGTGCCAGCAGATTCACGGGGGGAGGAGAGACCCAGTACTTC. Translating gives CASRFTGGGETQYF.

The J gene is TRBJ2-3, the V gene TRBV11-2; 7 bases match TRBD2. Per germline, CDR1 SGHAT and CDR2 FQNNGV. V was pared by 1 base and J by 1 base, with 2 bases of the junction left unmatched. This CDR3 region has 15 residues. CDR3 in DNA: TGTGCCAGCAGCTTAGTGGCGGGGGGCACAGATACGCAGTATTTT. The encoded protein is CASSLVAGGTDTQYF.

The rearrangement uses TRBV4-1 and TRBJ2-1; D ambiguous. Trimming took off 1 base at V and 4 bases at J, with 17 bases between the two ends. This CDR3 spans 17 amino acids. The germline CDR1 and CDR2 sequences are MGHRA and YSYEKL. This CDR3 is CASSQANFLGPYNEQFF. CDR3 in DNA: TGCGCCAGCAGCCAAGCCAACTTCCTCGGGCCTTACAATGAGCAGTTCTTC.

CDR3 protein: CASSVGLAGDNQETQYF. The CDR3 nucleotides are TGTGCCAGCAGCGTCGGACTAGCGGGGGACAACCAAGAGACCCAGTACTTC. V usage is TRBV9 and J usage is TRBJ2-5, with 13 bases matching TRBD2. CDR3 size: 17 residues. Germline V gene sequence: CDR1 SGDLS, CDR2 YYNGEE. Trimming cost V 2 bases and J 0 bases; bases outside gene matches: 4.

The J gene is TRBJ2-5, the V gene TRBV18; 7 bases match TRBD1. Germline V gene lookup returns CDR1 KGHSH and CDR2 LQKENI. V trimming: 2 bases; J trimming: 5 bases; junction bases outside the gene matches: 11. The CDR3 is 16 amino acids. For the CDR3, the DNA is TGTGCCAGCTCACCAAGTGGGACAGCGGAAGGGGAGACCCAGTACTTC. This encodes CASSPSGTAEGETQYF.

The V call is TRBV19, the J call TRBJ2-7; 10 bases are shared with TRBD2. Germline CDR1 reads LNHDA; CDR2 reads SQIVND (reference sequence). J gave up 2 bases and V 6 bases, and 10 bases lay outside the gene matches. This CDR3 region has 16 residues. CDR3 nucleotides: TGTGCCAGTAGCGACTCTAGCGGGGGAAAAACCTACGAGCAGTACTTC. Protein: CASSDSSGGKTYEQYF.